The 25 T cell receptor beta chains reported below all come from one sample, sequenced in a study of human T cells and chemical hapten exposure. The time point was: healthy volunteer bleed at 6 weeks. The study extracted total RNA from unfractionated whole blood. MiXCR was run by TCRdb on the RACE reads, yielding one entry per CDR3 protein. The sample has 35,000 to 55,000 distinct CDR3 sequences, 3.7% seen once. Sequenced material: whole blood. The source is a human donor in good health. Some clones in this sample may be carry-over from other donors' samples.

This clonotype was found many times. The V gene is TRBV4-1, the J gene TRBJ2-6, with TRBD2 matching over 11 bases. Losses at the gene ends were 2 bases for V and 4 bases for J; bases not matched to a gene: 7. CDR3 size: 18 residues. In germline, CDR1 is MGHRA, CDR2 YSYEKL. DNA of the CDR3: TGCGCCAGCAGCCAACCACTAGCGGGAGCGGCGGGGGCCAACGTCCTGACTTTC. Translation: CASSQPLAGAAGANVLTF.

The J gene is TRBJ2-3, the V gene TRBV2; 7 positions agree with TRBD2. The CDR3 runs to 14 residues. From germline, CDR1 is SNHLY and CDR2 FYNNEI. Trimming removed 7 bases from V and 0 bases from J; junction bases left unmatched: 4. CDR3 protein: CASIPSGSTDTQYF. The CDR3 DNA is TGTGCCAGCATTCCTAGCGGCAGCACAGATACGCAGTATTTT.

This clonotype was picked up many times. V usage is TRBV20-1 and J usage is TRBJ2-1, with D possibly matching TRBD1 (5 bases). The CDR3 sequence is 15 residues long. Germline CDR1 DFQATT, CDR2 SNEGSKA (reference sequence). Trimming cost V 0 bases and J 3 bases, with 12 bases left between them. CDR3 bases: TGCAGTGCTAGAGATCTCGGCAGGGACTACAATGAGCAGTTCTTC. This sequence encodes CSARDLGRDYNEQFF.

This clonotype was seen many times. The chain recombines TRBV29-1 with TRBJ1-6; D might be TRBD1 (6 bases). Germline CDR1 is SQVTM and CDR2 is ANQGSEA. Trimming removed 5 bases from V and 9 bases from J, with 17 bases in between. This CDR3 contains 14 residues. CDR3 sequence reads: CSVQATGGTSPLHF. DNA of the CDR3: TGCAGCGTTCAGGCCACCGGGGGCACTTCACCCCTCCACTTT.

This clonotype has ten or more counts. The chain has TRBV3-1 and TRBJ1-1; tentatively, D is TRBD1 (5 bases). CDR1 LGHDT and CDR2 YNNKEL come from the germline V gene (reference sequence). V dropped 6 bases and J dropped 8 bases, with 10 bases sitting between them. The CDR3 spans 11 residues. The CDR3 region has the DNA TGTGCCAGCAGTCAACAGGCCGAAGCTTTCTTT. Its protein is CASSQQAEAFF.

This clonotype occurred many times. The chain is built from TRBV5-6 and TRBJ1-5; TRBD1 matches at 8 bases. The CDR3 has 16 amino acids. The germline V gene encodes CDR1 SGHDT and CDR2 YYEEEE. The V and J ends lost 3 bases and 5 bases, in that order; junction bases with no gene match: 10. The CDR3 sequence: CASSYRTGWGYQPQHF. For the CDR3, the DNA is TGTGCCAGCAGCTACCGGACAGGGTGGGGATATCAGCCCCAGCATTTT. The whole variable domain, filled in from reference TRBV5-6 and TRBJ1-5, reads DAGVTQSPTHLIKTRGQQVTLRCSPKSGHDTVSWYQQALGQGPQFIFQYYEEEERQRGNFPDRFSGHQFPNYSSELNVNALLLGDSALYLCASSYRTGWGYQPQHFGDGTRLSIL.

Points on this clonotype: This may be a read error: a much more frequent sequence differs by one nucleotide. The chain employs TRBV5-1 and TRBJ1-1; TRBD1 matches at 12 bases. The CDR3 extends over 14 amino acids. The germline V gene encodes CDR1 SGHRS and CDR2 YFSETQ. V lost 0 bases and J lost 10; bases outside the gene matches: 4. CDR3 in amino acids: CASSLGGQGAIAFF. DNA for the CDR3: TGCGCCAGCAGCTTGGGGGGACAGGGGGCTATAGCTTTCTTT.

This clonotype was observed a handful of times. The chain employs TRBV7-9 and TRBJ2-3; 11 nucleotides align to TRBD2. Unmatched junction bases numbered 6, after V lost 2 bases and J lost 2 bases. The CDR3 length is 17 residues. Germline V lookup: CDR1 SEHNR, CDR2 FQNEAQ (reference sequence). As DNA, the CDR3 is TGTGCCAGCAGCTTACGACGACTAGCGGGGTCCACAGATACGCAGTATTTT. Residues: CASSLRRLAGSTDTQYF. The variable domain in full, with the rest retrieved from reference TRBV7-9 and TRBJ2-3, is DTGVSQNPRHKITKRGQNVTFRCDPISEHNRLYWYRQTLGQGPEFLTYFQNEAQLEKSRLLSDRFSAERPKGSFSTLEIQRTEQGDSAMYLCASSLRRLAGSTDTQYFGPGTRLTVL.

This clonotype occurred many times. The chain carries TRBV30 and TRBJ2-1; perhaps D is TRBD1 or TRBD2 (5 bases each). CDR3 length: 16 residues. Trimming cost V 0 bases and J 7 bases, with 19 bases left between them. Germline CDR1 GTSNPN, CDR2 SVGIG (reference sequence). The CDR3 coding sequence is TGTGCCTGGAGTGTACTGGGGGAGATAGTCGCTAATGAGCAGTTCTTC. This encodes CAWSVLGEIVANEQFF.

This clonotype was counted ten times or more. V usage is TRBV29-1 and J usage is TRBJ2-3; 9 bases align to TRBD2. Germline V gene lookup returns CDR1 SQVTM and CDR2 ANQGSEA. The V gene end was trimmed by 6 bases and the J gene end by 0 bases; junction bases not matched to a gene: 1. The CDR3 covers 13 residues. CDR3 region: CSVGTSSTDTQYF. CDR3 sequence (DNA): TGCAGCGTAGGGACTAGCAGCACAGATACGCAGTATTTT.

This clonotype has more than one count but fewer than ten. V is TRBV11-2 and J is TRBJ2-3; possible D gene TRBD2, 5 bases. The CDR3 length is 15 residues. The V gene's germline CDR1 is SGHAT and CDR2 FQNNGV. Trimming left V 2 bases short and J 3 bases short, with 12 bases between. The CDR3: CASSLSARGTDTQYF. CDR3 bases: TGTGCCAGCAGCTTATCCGCCCGCGGGACAGATACGCAGTATTTT.

As for this clonotype: This sequence may be a read error, since a much larger clone differs from it by one base. The V gene is TRBV27, the J gene TRBJ2-1, with 7 bases aligning to TRBD2. Germline V gene lookup returns CDR1 MNHEY and CDR2 SMNVEV (reference sequence). CDR3 length: 15 residues. J gave up 0 bases and V 10 bases, and 9 bases lay outside the gene matches. The CDR3 nucleotides are TGTGCCAACACTTTTCGCGGGAGCTCCTACAATGAGCAGTTCTTC. Protein: CANTFRGSSYNEQFF.

By share, this clonotype counts as medium-sized. J is TRBJ2-6 and V is TRBV19; weak D call: TRBD1 (5 bases). CDR1 LNHDA and CDR2 SQIVND come from the germline V gene (reference sequence). V shed 7 bases and J shed 0 bases, with 19 bases lying between them. The CDR3 spans 18 residues. CDR3 nucleotides: TGTGCCAGTAAGAGAAGGGGCGTTGAAAGCTCTGGGGCCAACGTCCTGACTTTC. Amino acid sequence: CASKRRGVESSGANVLTF.

There are many counts of this clonotype. The chain employs TRBV30 and TRBJ2-3; D gene ambiguous. The CDR3 loop spans 12 amino acids. V lost 7 bases, J lost 1 base, and 9 bases lay in between. Germline values: CDR1 GTSNPN, CDR2 SVGIG (reference sequence). DNA for the CDR3: TGTGCCTCAGACGGAGGCACAGATACGCAGTATTTT. It yields the protein CASDGGTDTQYF.

The J gene is TRBJ1-5, the V gene TRBV6-5; TRBD1 aligns across 9 bases. After removal of 5 bases from V and 6 bases from J, the junction contained 14 bases not matched to a gene. The CDR3 loop spans 17 amino acids. CDR1 and CDR2 (germline): MNHEY, SVGAGI. The CDR3 sequence: CASSLNNGQGSSQPQHF. In nucleotides, the CDR3 is TGTGCCAGCAGTCTCAATAACGGACAGGGGAGTAGTCAGCCCCAGCATTTT.

This clonotype has ten or more counts. DNA for the CDR3: TGTGCCAGCAGTTACACAGGGGAGAAAGCAGATACGCAGTATTTT. Translated: CASSYTGEKADTQYF. V gene TRBV6-5 combines with J gene TRBJ2-3; 7 bases are a match to TRBD1. The V segment lost 2 bases and the J segment 4 bases; nucleotides outside the gene matches: 6. The CDR3 extends over 15 amino acids. Germline CDR1 is MNHEY and CDR2 is SVGAGI.

V is TRBV4-2 and J is TRBJ1-2, with 7 bases matching TRBD1. The V gene end was trimmed by 3 bases and the J gene end by 8 bases; junction bases not matched to a gene: 9. The CDR3 totals 14 residues. The germline gives CDR1 LGHNA, CDR2 YNFKEQ. CDR3 bases: TGTGCCAGCAGCCAGTACCAGGGGGATCGAGGCTACACCTTC. Protein: CASSQYQGDRGYTF.

This clonotype has a count of ten or more. Here the CDR3 DNA reads TGTGCCAGCAGCTTAGCGACGGGGGCATATGGCTACACCTTC. It is translated as CASSLATGAYGYTF. The V call is TRBV7-9, the J call TRBJ1-2, with D possibly TRBD1 on 6 matching bases. The V gene lost 0 bases and the J gene lost 5 bases, with 10 bases spanning the gap. The length of the CDR3 is 14 residues. Germline V lookup: CDR1 SEHNR, CDR2 FQNEAQ (reference sequence).

This clonotype was counted many times. The J gene is TRBJ1-1, the V gene TRBV18; tentative D call: TRBD1 (5 bases). The CDR3 has 15 residues. V lost 3 bases and J lost 0, with 11 bases in between. Germline CDR1 is KGHSH and CDR2 is LQKENI. The CDR3 DNA sequence: TGTGCCAGCTCACCTTGGGGCCGCATGAACACTGAAGCTTTCTTT. Encoded protein: CASSPWGRMNTEAFF.

This clonotype is deemed medium-sized. V gene TRBV20-1 combines with J gene TRBJ2-7; 10 nucleotides agree with TRBD2. The CDR3 totals 14 residues. With V trimmed by 0 bases and J by 5 bases, 4 bases remained unmatched. The V gene's germline CDR1 is DFQATT and CDR2 SNEGSKA (reference sequence). CDR3 in amino acids: CSARDPTSGDEQYF. CDR3 in DNA: TGCAGTGCTAGAGATCCAACTAGCGGGGACGAGCAGTACTTC.

There are many counts of this clonotype. The V and J genes are TRBV6-6 and TRBJ2-1, with D perhaps matching TRBD1 or TRBD2 (5 bases each). The CDR3 loop spans 14 amino acids. From germline, CDR1 is MNHNY and CDR2 SVGAGI (reference sequence). The V end was cut by 4 bases, the J end by 10 bases, with 17 bases between. The CDR3 DNA sequence: TGTGCCAGCAGTTCCCCGGGACCCTCCTTAGAGCAGTTCTTC. It yields the protein CASSSPGPSLEQFF.

This clonotype was counted ten times or more. The chain uses TRBV29-1 and TRBJ2-3, with D hard to call. Trimming removed 1 base at V and 3 bases at J, with 8 bases between. The CDR3 spans 13 residues. CDR1 SQVTM and CDR2 ANQGSEA come from the germline V gene. The CDR3 spells CSVEVVVTDTQYF. Here the CDR3 DNA reads TGCAGCGTTGAAGTGGTAGTTACAGATACGCAGTATTTT.

This clonotype was counted many times. The chain is built from TRBV21-1 and TRBJ2-7; TRBD2 was called by the table and not checked on the DNA. TRBV21-1 constitutes a pseudogene. The CDR3 consists of 16 residues. The CDR3 DNA reads TGTGCCTCAGGGAGACTAGCGGGCCACACCCCCTACGAGCAGTACTTC. As protein: CASGRLAGHTPYEQYF.

Ten or more counts support this clonotype. The J gene is TRBJ2-3, the V gene TRBV20-1, with TRBD2 matching over 12 bases. V shed 1 base, J shed 0 bases, and the junction held 8 bases outside the gene matches. Germline CDR1 is DFQATT and CDR2 is SNEGSKA (reference sequence). The CDR3 runs 18 residues. The DNA for the CDR3 is TGCAGTGCTAGAGGACTAGCGGGAGAGCCACGAAGCACAGATACGCAGTATTTT. Its translation: CSARGLAGEPRSTDTQYF.

This clonotype was counted many times. The gene calls are TRBV28 and TRBJ1-5, with D hard to call. Germline assignment: CDR1 MDHEN and CDR2 SYDVKM. Trimming stripped 7 bases from V and 3 bases from J, with 16 bases between. CDR3 length: 15 residues. The CDR3 bases are TGTGCCAGCATAGCCTCACTTCCTGACAATCAGCCCCAGCATTTT. This codes for CASIASLPDNQPQHF.